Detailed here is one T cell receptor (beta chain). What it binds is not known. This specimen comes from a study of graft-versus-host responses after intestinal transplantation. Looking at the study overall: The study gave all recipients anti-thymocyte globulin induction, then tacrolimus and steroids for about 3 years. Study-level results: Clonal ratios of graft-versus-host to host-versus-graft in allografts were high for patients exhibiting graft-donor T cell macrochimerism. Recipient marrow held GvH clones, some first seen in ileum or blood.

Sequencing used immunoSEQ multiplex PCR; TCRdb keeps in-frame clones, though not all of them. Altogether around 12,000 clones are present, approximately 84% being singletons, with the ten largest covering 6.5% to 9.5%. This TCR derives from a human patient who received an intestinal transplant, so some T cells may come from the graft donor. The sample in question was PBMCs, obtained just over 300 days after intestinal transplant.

CDR3 amino acids: CASSQVGHLLNTGELFF. As DNA, the CDR3 is TGTGCCAGCAGCCAAGTAGGACACCTTCTGAACACCGGGGAGCTGTTTTTT. The chain joins TRBV14 to TRBJ2-2; D perhaps matches TRBD1 (5 bases). The CDR3 runs to 17 residues. Germline assignment: CDR1 SGHDN and CDR2 FVKESK. Trimming took 1 base from V and 1 from J, leaving 13 bases between them.